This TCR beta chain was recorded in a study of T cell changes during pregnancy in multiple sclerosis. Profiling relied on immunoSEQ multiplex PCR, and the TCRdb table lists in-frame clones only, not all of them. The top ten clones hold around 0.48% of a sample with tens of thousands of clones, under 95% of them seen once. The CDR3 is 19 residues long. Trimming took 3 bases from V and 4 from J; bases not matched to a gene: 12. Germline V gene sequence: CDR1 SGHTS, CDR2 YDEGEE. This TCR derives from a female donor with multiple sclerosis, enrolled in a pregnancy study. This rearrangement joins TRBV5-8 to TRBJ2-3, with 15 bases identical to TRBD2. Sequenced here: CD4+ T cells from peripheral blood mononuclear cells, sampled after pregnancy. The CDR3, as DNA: TGTGCCAGCAGCTCCGGACTAGCGGGGGGGCGTTTGATCTCAGATACGCAGTATTTT. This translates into CASSSGLAGGRLISDTQYF.